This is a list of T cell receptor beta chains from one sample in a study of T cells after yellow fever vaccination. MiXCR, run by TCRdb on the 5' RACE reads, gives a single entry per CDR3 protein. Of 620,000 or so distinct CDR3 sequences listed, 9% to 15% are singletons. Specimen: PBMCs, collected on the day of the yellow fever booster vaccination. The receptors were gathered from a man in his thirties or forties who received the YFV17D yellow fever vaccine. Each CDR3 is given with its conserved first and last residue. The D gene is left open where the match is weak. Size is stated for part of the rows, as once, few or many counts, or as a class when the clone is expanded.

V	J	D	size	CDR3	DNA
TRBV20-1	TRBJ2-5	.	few	CSARVISGPGQTQYF	TGCAGTGCTAGAGTTATTTCGGGACCGGGGCAGACCCAGTACTTC
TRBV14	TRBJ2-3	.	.	CASSQDRTGAVDTQYF	TGTGCCAGCAGCCAAGATCGAACGGGAGCTGTAGATACGCAGTATTTT
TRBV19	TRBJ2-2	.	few	CASSISINGGELFF	TGTGCCAGTAGTATTTCGATAAATGGCGGGGAGCTGTTTTTT
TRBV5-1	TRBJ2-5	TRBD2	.	CASSLASRSRLAEETQYF	TGCGCCAGCAGCTTGGCTAGCCGGTCCCGACTAGCGGAAGAGACCCAGTACTTC
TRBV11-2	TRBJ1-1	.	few	CASSLESPGRVGNTEAFF	TGTGCCAGCAGCTTAGAATCTCCGGGTCGGGTGGGGAACACTGAAGCTTTCTTT
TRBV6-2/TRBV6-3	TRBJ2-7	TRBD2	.	CASSYSTSAKDREEQYF	TGTGCCAGCAGTTACTCCACTAGCGCCAAGGATCGGGAAGAGCAGTACTTC
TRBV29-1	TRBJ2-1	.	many	CSVVNRMTYNEQFF	TGCAGCGTTGTTAACAGAATGACCTACAATGAGCAGTTCTTC
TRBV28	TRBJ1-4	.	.	CASTSGAGGEKLFF	TGTGCCAGCACCTCCGGGGCGGGAGGTGAAAAACTGTTTTTT
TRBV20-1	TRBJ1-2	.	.	CSAWDGRDYGYTF	TGCAGTGCCTGGGACGGGCGGGACTATGGCTACACCTTC
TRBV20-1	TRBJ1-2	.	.	CSAAPHSGNYGYTF	TGCAGTGCCGCCCCACACAGTGGTAACTATGGCTACACCTTC
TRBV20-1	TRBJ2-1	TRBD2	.	CSAREIGTSGRTPPFF	TGCAGTGCTAGAGAAATCGGGACTAGCGGGAGGACGCCCCCGTTCTTC
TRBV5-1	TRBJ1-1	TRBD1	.	CASRPGGLDTEAFF	TGCGCCAGCCGTCCAGGGGGCCTGGACACTGAAGCTTTCTTT
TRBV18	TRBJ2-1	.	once	CASPVGSYNEQFF	TGTGCCAGCCCAGTGGGCTCCTACAATGAGCAGTTCTTC
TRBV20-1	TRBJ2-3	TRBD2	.	CCARDPSGRAADTQYF	TGCTGTGCTAGAGATCCGAGCGGGAGGGCCGCAGATACGCAGTATTTT
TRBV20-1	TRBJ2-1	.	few	CSPGGDEQFF	TGCAGTCCGGGTGGCGATGAGCAGTTCTTC
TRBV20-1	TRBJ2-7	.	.	CSASREKRGPTLYEQYF	TGCAGTGCTAGTAGAGAAAAGAGGGGACCGACACTCTACGAGCAGTACTTC
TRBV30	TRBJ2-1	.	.	CAWSVRGKVGEQFF	TGTGCCTGGAGTGTACGCGGGAAGGTTGGTGAGCAGTTCTTC
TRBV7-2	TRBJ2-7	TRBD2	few	CASSLVPSGSSYEQYF	TGTGCCAGCAGCTTAGTCCCTAGCGGGAGCTCCTACGAGCAGTACTTC
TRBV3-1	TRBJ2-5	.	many	CASSPFKGIETQYF	TGTGCCAGCAGCCCCTTTAAGGGGATAGAGACCCAGTACTTC